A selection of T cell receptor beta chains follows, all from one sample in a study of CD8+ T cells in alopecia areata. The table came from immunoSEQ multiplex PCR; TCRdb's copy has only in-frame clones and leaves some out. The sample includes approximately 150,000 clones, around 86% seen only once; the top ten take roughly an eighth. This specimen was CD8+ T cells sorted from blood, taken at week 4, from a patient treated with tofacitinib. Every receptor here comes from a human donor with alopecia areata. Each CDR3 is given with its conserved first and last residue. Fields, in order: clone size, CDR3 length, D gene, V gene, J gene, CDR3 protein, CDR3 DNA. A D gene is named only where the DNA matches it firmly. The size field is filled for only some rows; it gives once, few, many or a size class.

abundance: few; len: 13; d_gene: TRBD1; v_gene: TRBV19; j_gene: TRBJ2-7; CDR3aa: CASSTGTGYEQYF; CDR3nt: TGTGCCAGTAGTACCGGGACAGGCTACGAGCAGTACTTC
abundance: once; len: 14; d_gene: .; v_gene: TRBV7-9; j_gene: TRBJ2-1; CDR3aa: CASSLDQGQDEQFF; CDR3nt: TGTGCCAGCAGCTTAGATCAGGGCCAGGACGAGCAGTTCTTC
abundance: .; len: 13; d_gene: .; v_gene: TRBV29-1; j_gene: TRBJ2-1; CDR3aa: CSVEGGVLNEQFF; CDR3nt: TGCAGCGTTGAAGGAGGTGTTCTCAATGAGCAGTTCTTC
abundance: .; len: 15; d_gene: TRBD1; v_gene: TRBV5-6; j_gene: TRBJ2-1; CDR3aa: CASSPGTGPYNEQFF; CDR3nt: TGTGCCAGCAGCCCGGGGACAGGACCCTACAATGAGCAGTTCTTC
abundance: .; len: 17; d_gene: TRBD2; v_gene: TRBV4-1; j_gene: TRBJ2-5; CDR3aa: CASSSTSGVRTRETQYF; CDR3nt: TGCGCCAGCAGCTCGACTAGCGGGGTCCGCACACGAGAGACCCAGTACTTC
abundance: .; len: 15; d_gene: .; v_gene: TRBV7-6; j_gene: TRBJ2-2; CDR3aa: CASSLAQGVTGELFF; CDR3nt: TGTGCCAGCAGCTTAGCGCAAGGGGTCACCGGGGAGCTGTTTTTT
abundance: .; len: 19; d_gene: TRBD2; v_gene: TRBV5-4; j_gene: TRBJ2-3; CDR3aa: CASSLPGSGGGPSTDTQYF; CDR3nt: TGTGCCAGCAGCCTACCAGGTTCGGGAGGGGGTCCGAGCACAGATACGCAGTATTTT
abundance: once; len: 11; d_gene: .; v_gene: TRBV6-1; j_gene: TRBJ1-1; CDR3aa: CATGRNTEAFF; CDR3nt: TGTGCCACCGGACGGAACACTGAAGCTTTCTTT
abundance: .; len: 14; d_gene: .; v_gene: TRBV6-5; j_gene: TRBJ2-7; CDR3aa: CASNVGTPGSEQYF; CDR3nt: TGTGCCAGCAACGTCGGGACACCGGGATCCGAGCAGTACTTC
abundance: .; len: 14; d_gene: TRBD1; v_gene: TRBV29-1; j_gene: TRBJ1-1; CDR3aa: CSVGLGQAEAEAFF; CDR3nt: TGCAGCGTGGGGCTGGGACAGGCGGAAGCTGAAGCTTTCTTT
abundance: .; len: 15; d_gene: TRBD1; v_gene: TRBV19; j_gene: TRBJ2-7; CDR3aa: CASSTGTASSYEQYF; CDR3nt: TGTGCCAGTAGTACCGGGACAGCGAGCTCCTACGAGCAGTACTTC
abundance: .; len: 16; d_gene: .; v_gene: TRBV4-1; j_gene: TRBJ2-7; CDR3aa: CASSLQVTGASYEQYF; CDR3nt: TGCGCCAGCAGCCTGCAGGTCACCGGGGCCTCTTACGAGCAGTACTTC
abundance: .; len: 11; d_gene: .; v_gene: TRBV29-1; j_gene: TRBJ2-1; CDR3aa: CSVERTDEQFF; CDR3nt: TGCAGCGTTGAGAGGACAGATGAGCAGTTCTTC
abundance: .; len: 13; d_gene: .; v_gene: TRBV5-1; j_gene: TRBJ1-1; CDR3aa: CASSLASGSEAFF; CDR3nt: TGCGCCAGCAGCTTGGCCTCAGGGTCTGAAGCTTTCTTT
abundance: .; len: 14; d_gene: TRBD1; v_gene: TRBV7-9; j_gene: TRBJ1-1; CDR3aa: CASSPDRGNTEAFF; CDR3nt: TGTGCCAGCAGCCCGGACAGGGGGAACACTGAAGCTTTCTTT
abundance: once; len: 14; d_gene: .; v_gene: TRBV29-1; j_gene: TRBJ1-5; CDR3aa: CSVEIGGRNQPQHF; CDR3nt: TGCAGCGTTGAGATCGGTGGGCGCAATCAGCCCCAGCATTTT
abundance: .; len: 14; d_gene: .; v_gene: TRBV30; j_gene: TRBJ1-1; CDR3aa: CAWTTVGGWTEAFF; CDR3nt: TGTGCCTGGACGACCGTGGGGGGGTGGACTGAAGCTTTCTTT
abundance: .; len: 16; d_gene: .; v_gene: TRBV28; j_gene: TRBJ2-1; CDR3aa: CASSLYAGAYHNEQFF; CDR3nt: TGTGCCAGCAGTTTATATGCGGGGGCCTACCACAATGAGCAGTTCTTC
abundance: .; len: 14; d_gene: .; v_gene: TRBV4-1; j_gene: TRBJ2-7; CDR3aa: CASSQVGSTYEQYF; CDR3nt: TGCGCCAGCAGCCAAGTGGGCTCTACCTACGAGCAGTACTTC
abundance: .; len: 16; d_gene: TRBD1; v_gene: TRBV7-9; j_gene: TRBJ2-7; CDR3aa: CASSSSATGFSYEQYF; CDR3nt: TGTGCCAGCAGCTCGAGCGCGACAGGGTTTTCCTACGAGCAGTACTTC
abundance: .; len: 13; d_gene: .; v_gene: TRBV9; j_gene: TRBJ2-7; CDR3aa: CASSVVSGYEQYF; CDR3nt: TGTGCCAGCAGCGTCGTGAGCGGCTACGAGCAGTACTTC
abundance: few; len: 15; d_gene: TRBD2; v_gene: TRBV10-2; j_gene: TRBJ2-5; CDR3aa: CASRQVGLAEETQYF; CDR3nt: TGCGCCAGCAGACAAGTCGGGCTAGCGGAAGAGACCCAGTACTTC
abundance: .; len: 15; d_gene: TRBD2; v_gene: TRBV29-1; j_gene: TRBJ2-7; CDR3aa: CSVEFELAGLYEQYF; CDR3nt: TGCAGCGTTGAATTCGAACTAGCGGGACTCTACGAGCAGTACTTC
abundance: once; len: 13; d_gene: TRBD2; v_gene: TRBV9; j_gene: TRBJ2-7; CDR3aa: CATSSTSGGEQYF; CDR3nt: TGTGCCACTTCATCGACTAGCGGGGGCGAGCAGTACTTC
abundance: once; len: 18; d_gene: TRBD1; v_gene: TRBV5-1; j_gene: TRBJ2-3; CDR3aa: CASSLIGTGGPSTDTQYF; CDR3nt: TGCGCCAGCAGCCTAATCGGGACAGGGGGCCCAAGCACAGATACGCAGTATTTT
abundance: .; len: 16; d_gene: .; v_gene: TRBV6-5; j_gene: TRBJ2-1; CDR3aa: CASSYQGRGNDNEQFF; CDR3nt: TGTGCCAGCAGTTACCAGGGCAGGGGTAATGACAATGAGCAGTTCTTC
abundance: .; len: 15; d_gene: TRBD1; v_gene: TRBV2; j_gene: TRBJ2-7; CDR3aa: CASREGQGAAYEQYF; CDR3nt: TGTGCCAGCAGGGAAGGACAGGGGGCAGCCTACGAGCAGTACTTC
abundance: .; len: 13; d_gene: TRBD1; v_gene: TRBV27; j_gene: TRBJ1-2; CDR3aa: CASSSGQGGGYTF; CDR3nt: TGTGCCAGCAGTTCGGGACAGGGGGGCGGCTACACCTTC
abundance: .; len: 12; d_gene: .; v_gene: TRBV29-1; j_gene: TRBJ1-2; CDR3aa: CSAITVHYGYTF; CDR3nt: TGCAGCGCCATCACAGTACACTATGGCTACACCTTC
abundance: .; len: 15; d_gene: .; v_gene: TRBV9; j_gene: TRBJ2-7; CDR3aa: CASSVGGPGIYEQYF; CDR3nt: TGTGCCAGCAGCGTAGGGGGTCCAGGGATCTACGAGCAGTACTTC
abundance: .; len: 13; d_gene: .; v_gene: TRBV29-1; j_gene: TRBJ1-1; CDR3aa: CSVVSGVLTEAFF; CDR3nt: TGCAGCGTTGTGTCAGGGGTCTTGACTGAAGCTTTCTTT
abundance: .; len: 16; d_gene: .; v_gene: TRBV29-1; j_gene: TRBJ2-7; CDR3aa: CSVEGAPLTPGYEQYF; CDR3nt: TGCAGCGTTGAAGGGGCCCCCCTGACGCCCGGCTACGAGCAGTACTTC
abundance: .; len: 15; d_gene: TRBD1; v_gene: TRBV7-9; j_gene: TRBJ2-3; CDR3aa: CASSLTTGSTDTQYF; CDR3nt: TGTGCCAGCAGCTTAACGACAGGGAGCACAGATACGCAGTATTTT
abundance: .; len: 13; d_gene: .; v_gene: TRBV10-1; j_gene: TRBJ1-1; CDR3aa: CASSESTNTEAFF; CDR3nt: TGCGCCAGCAGTGAATCTACGAACACTGAAGCTTTCTTT
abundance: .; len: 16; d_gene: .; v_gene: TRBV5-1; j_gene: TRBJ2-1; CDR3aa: CASSSTGSRPNNEQFF; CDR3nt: TGCGCCAGCAGCTCAACAGGATCCCGGCCCAACAATGAGCAGTTCTTC
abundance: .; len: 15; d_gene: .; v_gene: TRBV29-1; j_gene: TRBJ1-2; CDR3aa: CSVDLAEPTNYGYTF; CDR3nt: TGCAGCGTTGATCTTGCAGAACCTACTAACTATGGCTACACCTTC
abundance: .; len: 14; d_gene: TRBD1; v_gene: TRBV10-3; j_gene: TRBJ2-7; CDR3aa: CAISEEGTGPEQYF; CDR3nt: TGTGCCATCAGTGAGGAAGGGACAGGGCCCGAGCAGTACTTC